Sequencing of this T cell receptor (beta chain) was carried out in a study of OX40 agonist ivuxolimab in advanced cancers. The overall study: Each patient was given ivuxolimab into a vein every 2 weeks, at 0.01 to 10 mg/kg. A history of anti-PD-1, anti-PD-L1 or anti-CTLA-4 therapy was acceptable, and 40% to 45% had some. Study results and caveats: The work left the antigen specificity of expanded peripheral T cells undetermined.

From germline, CDR1 is MNHEY and CDR2 SVGAGI. CDR3 length: 13 residues. The V gene end was trimmed by 8 bases and the J gene end by 7 bases; junction bases not matched to a gene: 6. Patients were ruled out by autoimmune disease history or systemic immunosuppression. This clone is a singleton in its sample. As yet, its antigen is unknown. Some clones are missing from TCRdb's copy, which holds only in-frame ones; the method was immunoSEQ multiplex PCR. The sample lists 45,000 to 50,000 clones, around 92% occurring once. This specimen consisted of CD4+ or CD8+ T cells sorted from blood, obtained in a trial of the OX40 agonist ivuxolimab. The receptor was derived from an adult with an advanced solid tumor such as melanoma, head and neck, liver or kidney cancer. This sequence joins TRBV6-5 and TRBJ1-4, with 8 positions matching TRBD1. The CDR3, as DNA: TGTGCCAGCCACAGGGGGGATTCTGAAAAACTGTTTTTT. It yields the protein CASHRGDSEKLFF.